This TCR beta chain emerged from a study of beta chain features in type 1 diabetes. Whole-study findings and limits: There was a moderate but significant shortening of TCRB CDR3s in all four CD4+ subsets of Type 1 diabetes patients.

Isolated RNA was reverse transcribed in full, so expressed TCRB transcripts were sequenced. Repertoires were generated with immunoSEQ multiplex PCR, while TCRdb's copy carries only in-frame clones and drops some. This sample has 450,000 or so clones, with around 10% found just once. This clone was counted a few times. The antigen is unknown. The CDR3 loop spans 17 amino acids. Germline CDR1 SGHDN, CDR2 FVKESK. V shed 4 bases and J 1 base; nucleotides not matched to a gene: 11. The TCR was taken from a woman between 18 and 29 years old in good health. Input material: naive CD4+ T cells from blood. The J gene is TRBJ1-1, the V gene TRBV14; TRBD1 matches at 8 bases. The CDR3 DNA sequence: TGTGCCAGCAGCCGATGGACAGGGAGCAGGGGGAACACTGAAGCTTTCTTT. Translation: CASSRWTGSRGNTEAFF.